This record concerns one TCR beta chain sequence. Generated by immunoSEQ multiplex PCR, the TCRdb table keeps only in-frame clones and is missing some. Of 75,000 to 100,000 clones listed, roughly nine tenths were seen once; the top ten hold 5% to 5.5%. The entry originates in a study of blood T cell repertoires in COVID-19. This CDR3 region has 16 residues. Trimming cost V 4 bases and J 3 bases; bases outside gene matches: 8. The V gene's germline CDR1 is ENHRY and CDR2 SYGVKD. This sequence was found in a man aged 55 to 69 with acute or convalescent COVID-19. The chain combines TRBV10-3 with TRBJ2-3, with 9 bases lining up with TRBD2. The sequenced material came from peripheral blood. The CDR3 nucleotides read TGTGCCATCAGTGTTTCTAGCGGGATGCTGACAGATACGCAGTATTTT. This gives the protein CAISVSSGMLTDTQYF.